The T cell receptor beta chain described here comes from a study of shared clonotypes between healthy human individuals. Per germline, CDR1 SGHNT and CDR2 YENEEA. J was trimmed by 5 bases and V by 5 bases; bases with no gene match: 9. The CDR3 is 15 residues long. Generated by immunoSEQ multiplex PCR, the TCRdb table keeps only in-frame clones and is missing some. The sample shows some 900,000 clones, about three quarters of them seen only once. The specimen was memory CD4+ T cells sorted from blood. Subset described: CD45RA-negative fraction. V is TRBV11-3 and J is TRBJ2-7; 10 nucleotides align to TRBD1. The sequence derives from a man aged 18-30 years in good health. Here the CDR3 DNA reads TGTGCCAGCAGCCCAGACCCGGGACAGGGGAACGAGCAGTACTTC. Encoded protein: CASSPDPGQGNEQYF.